The source of this T cell receptor beta chain is a study of blood T cells in healthy people across ages. The trim removed 8 bases at V and 2 bases at J, leaving 3 bases unmatched. Germline V gene lookup returns CDR1 MNHNS and CDR2 SASEGT. The CDR3 sequence is 12 residues long. A second PCR of about 6 to 12 cycles used a sample-barcoded 5' primer and a J-beta primer mix. Using its own MiXCR run on the 5' RACE reads, TCRdb lists one record per CDR3 protein. The table records hundreds of thousands of distinct CDR3 sequences, approximately 30% of them present only once. This clonotype showed up many times.

The chain recombines TRBV6-1 with TRBJ2-7; TRBD2 matches 7 bases. This TCR was sampled from a woman older than 75 in good health. Material for sequencing was blood. In DNA form, the CDR3 reads TGTGCCAGCGGGGGGGTCACCTACGAGCAGTACTTC. Protein sequence: CASGGVTYEQYF.